The T cell receptor (beta chain) under discussion was sequenced for a study of shared clonotypes between healthy human individuals. On the study more broadly: Sampling drew on donors who were a couple of women and three men aged 18 to 49. Study-level results: Apart from blood, nothing was sampled; tissue repertoires likely differ. Sequencing depth was expected to affect clonotype sharing among donors.

Genomic DNA for unsorted samples was obtained from about 90 million PBMCs. The junction had 11 bases not matched to a gene; V was cut back by 4 bases and J by 9 bases. Germline V lookup: CDR1 SGHTA, CDR2 FQGNSA. The CDR3 is 16 residues long. Libraries were prepared by immunoSEQ multiplex PCR; TCRdb keeps only in-frame clonotypes and omits some of them. The sample has over 400,000 clones, around four fifths seen once. Comment on this clone: Its antigen is unidentified.

The chain couples TRBV7-2 to TRBJ2-4, with 11 nucleotides matching TRBD2. This receptor was identified in a woman aged 40 to 49 in good health. Some clones in this sample may be carry-over from other donors' samples. Input material: PBMCs. The CDR3 is CASSYNSGRASGIQYF. In DNA, the CDR3 is TGTGCCAGCAGCTATAATAGCGGGAGGGCCTCGGGCATTCAGTACTTC.